These T cell receptor beta chains were read from a single sample in a study of blood T cell repertoires in COVID-19. Data came from immunoSEQ multiplex PCR; TCRdb stores just in-frame clones and leaves some out. The table records roughly 120,000 clones, 60% to 85% of them present only once. The sample was peripheral blood. The receptors were sampled from a man between 65 and 85 years old with acute or convalescent COVID-19. Each CDR3 is given with its conserved first and last residue. A D gene is named only where the DNA matches it firmly. The listing skips clone size in some rows; elsewhere it reads once, few, many or a size class.

V: TRBV27; D: NA; J: TRBJ2-7; size: NA; CDR3: CASSFRREGVEQYF; DNA: TGTGCCAGCAGTTTCCGCAGGGAAGGGGTCGAGCAGTACTTC
V: TRBV10-3; D: NA; J: TRBJ1-1; size: few; CDR3: CAISESGQTLEAFF; DNA: TGTGCCATCAGTGAGTCCGGACAGACTCTTGAAGCTTTCTTT
V: TRBV24-1; D: NA; J: TRBJ2-1; size: few; CDR3: CATSDLEPGSEQFF; DNA: TGTGCCACCAGTGATTTGGAGCCCGGGAGTGAGCAGTTCTTC
V: TRBV4-3; D: NA; J: TRBJ1-5; size: NA; CDR3: CASSQEVSQSNQPQHF; DNA: TGCGCCAGCAGCCAAGAAGTCAGTCAGAGCAATCAGCCCCAGCATTTT
V: TRBV7-3; D: TRBD2; J: TRBJ2-3; size: NA; CDR3: CASSPRWSSGTDTQYF; DNA: TGTGCCAGCAGCCCCCGTTGGTCTAGCGGGACAGATACGCAGTATTTT
V: TRBV5-6; D: TRBD1; J: TRBJ1-6; size: once; CDR3: CASSLRRTGSNSPLHF; DNA: TGTGCCAGCAGCTTGAGGCGGACAGGCAGCAATTCACCCCTCCACTTT
V: TRBV18; D: TRBD1; J: TRBJ2-2; size: NA; CDR3: CASSPGTGANTGELFF; DNA: TGTGCCAGCTCACCGGGGACAGGGGCTAACACCGGGGAGCTGTTTTTT
V: TRBV5-4; D: NA; J: TRBJ2-7; size: NA; CDR3: CASSPLGSHEQYF; DNA: TGTGCCAGCAGCCCACTAGGGTCCCACGAGCAGTACTTC
V: TRBV7-2; D: NA; J: TRBJ2-2; size: NA; CDR3: CASSLMQGHSTGELFF; DNA: TGTGCCAGCAGCTTGATGCAGGGACACAGCACCGGGGAGCTGTTTTTT
V: TRBV7-3; D: NA; J: TRBJ1-3; size: NA; CDR3: CASSLFPRQTSGNTIYF; DNA: TGTGCCAGCAGCTTATTTCCACGACAGACCTCTGGAAACACCATATATTTT
V: TRBV7-2; D: NA; J: TRBJ2-2; size: NA; CDR3: CASSLQTGELFF; DNA: TGTGCCAGCAGCTTACAGACCGGGGAGCTGTTTTTT
V: TRBV7-9; D: TRBD1; J: TRBJ2-3; size: NA; CDR3: CASRLQGALDTQYF; DNA: TGTGCCAGCAGATTACAGGGGGCCTTAGATACGCAGTATTTT
V: TRBV5-1; D: TRBD1; J: TRBJ1-6; size: NA; CDR3: CASSDRSGNSPLHF; DNA: TGCGCCAGTTCGGACAGGTCTGGTAATTCACCCCTCCACTTT
V: TRBV4-3; D: NA; J: TRBJ2-1; size: NA; CDR3: CASSRVVLSTDEQFF; DNA: TGCGCCAGCAGCCGCGTGGTCCTCTCAACTGATGAGCAGTTCTTC
V: TRBV12-3/TRBV12-4; D: NA; J: TRBJ1-1; size: NA; CDR3: CASSLLNEAFF; DNA: TGTGCCAGCAGTTTACTAAACGAAGCTTTCTTT
V: TRBV4-3; D: NA; J: TRBJ2-1; size: NA; CDR3: CASSQETYNEQFF; DNA: TGCGCCAGCAGCCAAGAGACTTACAATGAGCAGTTCTTC
V: TRBV13; D: TRBD1; J: TRBJ1-2; size: once; CDR3: CASSLFGTGKTHGYTF; DNA: TGTGCCAGCAGCTTATTCGGGACAGGGAAAACCCATGGCTACACCTTC
V: TRBV5-1; D: NA; J: TRBJ2-5; size: NA; CDR3: CASSRHREQETQYF; DNA: TGCGCCAGCAGCCGACACAGGGAACAAGAGACCCAGTACTTC
V: TRBV19; D: TRBD1; J: TRBJ1-6; size: NA; CDR3: CASSTRDRGSSSPLHF; DNA: TGTGCCAGTAGTACCCGGGACAGGGGCTCTAGTTCACCCCTCCACTTT
V: TRBV4-3; D: NA; J: TRBJ1-2; size: NA; CDR3: CASSQPSTGSFGYTF; DNA: TGCGCCAGCAGCCAGCCCTCCACAGGATCGTTTGGCTACACCTTC
V: TRBV4-3; D: TRBD2; J: TRBJ2-6; size: NA; CDR3: CASSLSTSGGASGANVLTF; DNA: TGCGCCAGCAGCCTTTCGACTAGCGGGGGAGCCTCTGGGGCCAACGTCCTGACTTTC
V: TRBV6-6; D: NA; J: TRBJ1-5; size: NA; CDR3: CASSYSRSNQPQHF; DNA: TGTGCCAGCAGTTACTCGCGGTCCAATCAGCCCCAGCATTTT
V: TRBV19; D: TRBD1; J: TRBJ1-2; size: few; CDR3: CASGEGGWYGYTF; DNA: TGTGCCAGTGGAGAAGGGGGCTGGTATGGCTACACCTTC
V: TRBV12-3/TRBV12-4; D: NA; J: TRBJ1-2; size: few; CDR3: CASSFLAGVGYTF; DNA: NA
V: TRBV7-2; D: NA; J: TRBJ1-5; size: NA; CDR3: CASSLAPVYSNQPQHF; DNA: TGTGCCAGCAGCTTAGCCCCAGTTTATAGCAATCAGCCCCAGCATTTT
V: TRBV5-4; D: NA; J: TRBJ2-7; size: NA; CDR3: CASSSTQRVYEQYF; DNA: TGTGCCAGCAGCTCGACCCAGAGGGTCTACGAGCAGTACTTC
V: TRBV9; D: TRBD2; J: TRBJ2-5; size: NA; CDR3: CASSVVRTSGGPGGETQYF; DNA: TGTGCCAGCAGCGTAGTGAGGACTAGCGGGGGCCCGGGGGGTGAGACCCAGTACTTC
V: TRBV7-9; D: TRBD1; J: TRBJ2-2; size: NA; CDR3: CASSLTGTGSGELFF; DNA: TGTGCCAGCAGCCTTACCGGGACAGGGTCCGGGGAGCTGTTTTTT
V: TRBV25-1; D: TRBD1; J: TRBJ1-4; size: NA; CDR3: CASSERQGATNEKLFF; DNA: TGTGCCAGCAGTGAACGACAGGGGGCAACTAATGAAAAACTGTTTTTT
V: TRBV13; D: NA; J: TRBJ2-3; size: NA; CDR3: CASSLPGAGGTQYF; DNA: TGTGCCAGCAGCTTACCGGGAGCTGGCGGGACGCAGTATTTT
V: TRBV3-1/TRBV3-2; D: TRBD2; J: TRBJ2-5; size: NA; CDR3: CASSQEIPGLAGTQETQYF; DNA: TGTGCCAGCAGCCAAGAGATTCCGGGACTAGCGGGGACACAAGAGACCCAGTACTTC
V: TRBV6-4; D: NA; J: TRBJ1-3; size: NA; CDR3: CASSQQEVNSNSGNTIYF; DNA: TGTGCCAGCAGTCAACAAGAAGTAAACAGTAACTCTGGAAACACCATATATTTT
V: TRBV11-3; D: NA; J: TRBJ1-3; size: few; CDR3: CASSLGQGREADTIYF; DNA: TGTGCCAGCAGCTTAGGCCAGGGGCGCGAGGCGGACACCATATATTTT
V: TRBV5-1; D: NA; J: TRBJ2-7; size: NA; CDR3: CASSLVGRAYEQYF; DNA: TGCGCCAGCAGCTTGGTAGGCAGGGCCTACGAGCAGTACTTC
V: TRBV4-2; D: NA; J: TRBJ2-5; size: few; CDR3: CASSQDRAQETQYF; DNA: TGTGCCAGCAGCCAAGATCGAGCTCAAGAGACCCAGTACTTC
V: TRBV18; D: NA; J: TRBJ1-1; size: NA; CDR3: CASSYGLIMNTEAFF; DNA: TGTGCCAGCTCATACGGACTGATTATGAACACTGAAGCTTTCTTT
V: TRBV27; D: TRBD1; J: TRBJ2-7; size: NA; CDR3: CASSIGQGVGEQYF; DNA: TGTGCCAGCAGTATCGGACAGGGGGTGGGAGAGCAGTACTTC
V: TRBV12-5; D: NA; J: TRBJ2-1; size: NA; CDR3: CASGFNHGGPSYNEQFF; DNA: TGTGCTAGTGGTTTCAATCACGGGGGGCCCTCCTACAATGAGCAGTTCTTC
V: TRBV9; D: NA; J: TRBJ1-6; size: NA; CDR3: CASSPEDGFYYNSPLHF; DNA: TGTGCCAGCAGCCCGGAGGACGGGTTCTATTATAATTCACCCCTCCACTTT
V: TRBV30; D: NA; J: TRBJ1-1; size: NA; CDR3: CAWSVWGGDTEAFF; DNA: TGTGCCTGGAGTGTCTGGGGCGGAGACACTGAAGCTTTCTTT
V: TRBV5-6; D: NA; J: TRBJ2-1; size: NA; CDR3: CASRWSTYGEQFF; DNA: TGTGCCAGCAGATGGTCCACCTACGGTGAGCAGTTCTTC